This TCR beta chain was recorded in a study of long-term antiretroviral therapy in people with HIV (dated by TCRdb to about 2022). Describing the broader study: The earliest samples were collected about a decade before the 2015 WHO recommendation for immediate ART, when ART was typically delayed until CD4 counts fell. This retrospective serial study examined whether starting ART and sustained HIV suppression were associated with changes in the composition and diversity of the TRB repertoire in peripheral blood. Test extractions of a monoclonal T-cell line alongside some 35 polyclonal samples showed no cross-contamination during QIAcube processing. From 25 to 30 adults with confirmed HIV infection, the cohort provided roughly 200 cryopreserved PBMC samples, gathered serially across a mean of approximately six years (range 1-12). About 40% of the 30 participants with HIV were female.

The immunoSEQ hsTCRB v3.0 assay was used at survey level resolution to sequence the TRB variable region. A depth of roughly 35,000-50,000 T-cell genomes per sample was targeted for TRB sequencing. An Illumina MiSeq with a v3 150-cycle kit was used to sequence the pooled TRB libraries. On the authors' methods: Repertoire analysis was run in R within a reproducible Nextflow workflow that covered QC, data transformation and analysis. LymphoSeq2, an R package for AIRR-Seq data exploration, was used to implement custom analyses. A handful of samples yielding fewer than 5000 total TRB sequences were excluded, leaving 150 to 200 analyzed HIV repertoires. Among the roughly 200 retained HIV repertoires, 59 were collected before ART initiation and some 130 were collected after ART initiation. Each repertoire was downsampled to 5000 TRB nucleotide sequences, and summary statistics were averaged across 100 downsampling iterations. Only TRB sequences with CDR3 regions of at least seven amino acids were retained for analysis. Diversity was assessed using a clonality score derived from Shannon entropy and using the Gini coefficient. In repertoire networks, the top 5000 CDR3 amino acid sequences were linked whenever an edit distance of one separated two sequences. Antigen specificity groups and MHC restriction were predicted for TRB CDR3 amino acid sequences with GLIPH2. To flag known CMV, EBV, HIV or tissue antigen associations, CDR3 amino acid sequences were matched against VDJdb and McPAS-TCR. Pre-ART, post-ART and control groups were compared with Wilcoxon signed-rank tests and Holm-Bonferroni correction. Imported from immuneACCESS, the table was reduced by TCRdb to in-frame sequences with V and J called. These copies leave out some clones; in studies compared against another copy, an unresolved V gene accounts for under half, and the cause of the remainder is not known. The DNA gave D and trimming, while V, J and clone size come from that table. The sample yields around 15,000 clones; about 86% were counted once. The ten largest clones capture more than 7% of the sample.

V loses 2 bases at its end and J loses 1 base; junction bases beyond the gene matches: 4. The CDR3 spans 15 residues, from the cysteine through the phenylalanine. The sequence is cut down to CDR3 DNA, 45 bases in frame from base 1. According to the germline V gene, CDR1 reads SNHLY and CDR2 reads FYNNEI. To be included, a participant needed at least one PBMC sample from before ART initiation plus at least two post-ART samples. Treatment was received in the United States of America by all participants with HIV. Cryopreserved samples of about 0.95-10 million PBMC were thawed and washed before DNA extraction. At the time of the earliest PBMC sample, participants with HIV were aged between about 23 and 54 years. PBMC samples from each participant spanned 1-4 timepoints before ART initiation and 2-8 timepoints after ART initiation, with a median of 7 samples. Serial HIV viral load, CD4+ T-cell count, ART history and demographic data were obtained for every participant. Genomic DNA was extracted from unsorted PBMC with a Qiagen kit on a QIAcube, processed in batches of 12 samples.

This clone was recorded only once. Its antigen specificity is not known. One base away there is no much larger clone; base qualities are not given. The paper's findings and limits, for the study overall: Because pre-ART samples had limited cell numbers, unsorted PBMC were profiled rather than sorted CD4+ and CD8+ T cells. The samples span the years 2004 to 2017, and the ART regimens used may be less effective than current regimens. HIV repertoires had narrower CDR3 length ranges than controls, and the network structure suggested an antigen-experienced repertoire that shifted only slightly toward naive after ART. ART initiation was associated with a significant increase in TRB diversity, but diversity stayed significantly below transplant donor controls even after long-term ART. Inferences about post-ART repertoire changes were limited because no data were available on ART adherence, viral resistance or therapy changes. Since PBMC availability was limited, sequencing covered only the TCR beta chain, with no alpha chain pairing. The repertoire was dominated across all time points by expanded TRB clones identified before ART initiation, although this dominance was seen to fluctuate and to decrease in many PLHIV after ART.

The sample consisted of unsorted PBMCs, taken 0.1 years after starting antiretroviral therapy. The origin of this receptor is a man in his late teens or twenties with HIV. The chain joins TRBV2 to TRBJ1-1, and 7 bases in between align with TRBD1. The CDR3 reads CASSELDRENTEAFF. Read as DNA, the sequence is TGTGCCAGCAGTGAACTCGACAGGGAGAACACTGAAGCTTTCTTT.